A selection of T cell receptor beta chains follows, all from one sample in a study of monozygotic twins with inflammatory bowel disease. TCRdb reprocessed the 5' RACE reads and reports one entry per CDR3 protein, with no DNA. The ten most abundant clones cover 2% to 3% of a sample with more than 300,000 distinct CDR3 sequences. Sequencing used blood. The receptor source for this set is a human donor with ulcerative colitis or Crohn's disease, or a healthy co-twin of an affected twin (not recorded which). The CDR3 runs from the conserved cysteine through the conserved F or W.

V	J	CDR3
TRBV4-3	TRBJ2-7	CASSQGRGASYEQYF
TRBV19	TRBJ2-6	CASSNLRVLTF
TRBV12-3/TRBV12-4	TRBJ2-1	CASSFVWSSYNEQFF
TRBV5-1	TRBJ2-1	CASSSKRDSNEQFF
TRBV7-2	TRBJ1-1	CASSLVKGGTEAFF
TRBV30	TRBJ1-1	CAWTWTGGRPFF
TRBV9	TRBJ2-1	CASSVAGLAGWNEQFF
TRBV6-2/TRBV6-3	TRBJ2-1	CASSWDSSYNEQFF
TRBV7-7	TRBJ2-5	CASSVQGERTQYF
TRBV12-3/TRBV12-4	TRBJ1-5	CATTDPRGGPQHF